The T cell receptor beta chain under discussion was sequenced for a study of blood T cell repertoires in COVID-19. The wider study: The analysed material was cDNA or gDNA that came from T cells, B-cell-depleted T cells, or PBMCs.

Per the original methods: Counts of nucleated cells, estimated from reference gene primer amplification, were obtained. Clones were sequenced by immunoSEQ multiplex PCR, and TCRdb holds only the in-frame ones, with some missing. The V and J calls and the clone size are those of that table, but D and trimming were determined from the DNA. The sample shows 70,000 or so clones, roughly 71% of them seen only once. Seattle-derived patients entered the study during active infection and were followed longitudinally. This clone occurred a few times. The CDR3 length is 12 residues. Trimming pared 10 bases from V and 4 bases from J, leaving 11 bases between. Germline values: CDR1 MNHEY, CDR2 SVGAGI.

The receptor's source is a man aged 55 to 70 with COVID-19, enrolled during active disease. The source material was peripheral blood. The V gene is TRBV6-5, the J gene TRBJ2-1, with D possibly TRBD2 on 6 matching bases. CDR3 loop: CATRGGYNEQFF. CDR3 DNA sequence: TGTGCCACCCGAGGAGGGTACAATGAGCAGTTCTTC.